This T cell receptor beta chain was found in a study of T cells in Graves' hyperthyroidism and ophthalmopathy. Amplified regions were TCR beta CDR3 sequences from RNA transcripts. First-round RT-PCR with HTBI primers amplified the TCR CDR3 region. TCRdb ran MiXCR on the multiplex PCR reads and lists one entry per CDR3 protein. The table has 600,000 or so distinct CDR3 sequences, about 45% seen once. General study points: Most thyroid clonotypes with frequency above 0.001 were detected in blood. Ophthalmopathy got predicted by the model a median approximately 6 months before its onset.

V lost 10 bases, J lost 2 bases, and 15 bases lay in between. The V gene's germline CDR1 is ENHRY and CDR2 SYGVKD. This CDR3 is built from 14 residues. Only a few counts were recorded for this clonotype. The antigen is unknown. Graves' hyperthyroidism showing no ophthalmopathy progression within 18 months was considered stable. Participants, patients aged 18 to 65, had newly diagnosed hyperthyroidism with a duration under 2 months. This receptor was identified in a young woman with Graves' hyperthyroidism. The sample was peripheral blood or thyroid tissue (not recorded which). The gene calls are TRBV10-3 and TRBJ1-5, with D maybe TRBD1 (6 bases). The CDR3 DNA follows: TGTGCCAGCAGGAGGGGGGTAGGCAATCAGCCCCAGCATTTT. Its protein product is CASRRGVGNQPQHF.